The rows below give T cell receptor beta chains drawn from one sample of a study of human T cells and chemical hapten exposure. TCRdb re-analysed the RACE reads in MiXCR, keeping a single row per CDR3 protein. This sample has about 190,000 distinct CDR3 sequences, with 24% found just once. Sample: whole blood, taken in connection with sensitization to the hapten diphenylcyclopropenone (DPC). The receptors here all came from a woman in her forties with alopecia areata. Some clones in this sample may be carry-over from other donors' samples. CDR3s include the opening cysteine and the closing phenylalanine or tryptophan. A D gene is named only where the DNA matches it firmly. Size values are once, few and many counts, or a class for expanded clones, and some rows have none.

abundance | j_gene | v_gene | d_gene | CDR3nt | CDR3aa
few | TRBJ1-5 | TRBV15 | . | TGTGCCACCAGCAGAGAGGAAGGTAGCAATCAGCCCCAGCATTTT | CATSREEGSNQPQHF
many | TRBJ1-5 | TRBV2 | . | TGTGCCAGCAGTGAAGCGAGGTCTAGCAATCAGCCCCAGCATTTT | CASSEARSSNQPQHF
few | TRBJ2-6 | TRBV4-1 | TRBD1 | TGCGCCAGCAGCCAAGACGTTCACAGGGGGGTCTCTGGGGCCAACGTCCTGACTTTC | CASSQDVHRGVSGANVLTF
many | TRBJ2-2 | TRBV20-1 | . | TGCAGTGCTCAGGGTAGCGGGGAGCTGTTTTTT | CSAQGSGELFF
. | TRBJ1-4 | TRBV28 | . | TGTGCCAGCGCAGGGAGTGCAACTAATGAAAAACTGTTTTTT | CASAGSATNEKLFF
few | TRBJ2-3 | TRBV7-2 | . | TGTGCCAGCACCCCAGGGGCAGGGAGCGCAGATACGCAGTATTTT | CASTPGAGSADTQYF
few | TRBJ2-2 | TRBV4-3 | TRBD2 | TGCGCCAGCAGCCACATCTGGGCTAGCGGGAGACCCGGGACCGGGGAGCTGTTTTTT | CASSHIWASGRPGTGELFF
. | TRBJ1-4 | TRBV7-2 | . | TGTGCCAGCAGCCCTCCTGTCCCTAATGAAAAACTGTTTTTT | CASSPPVPNEKLFF
. | TRBJ2-2 | TRBV3-1 | . | TGTGCCAGCAGCCAAGAGAGCTGGAGTAGGGAGCTGTTTTTT | CASSQESWSRELFF
. | TRBJ2-3 | TRBV7-2 | TRBD2 | TGTGCCAGCAGCTTAGGGACTAGCCCAGATACGCAGTATTTT | CASSLGTSPDTQYF
. | TRBJ2-3 | TRBV6-5 | . | TGTGCCAGCAGTTACTCCACTTACACAGATACGCAGTATTTT | CASSYSTYTDTQYF
. | TRBJ1-1 | TRBV7-2 | TRBD1 | TGTGCCAGCAGGGGGGACAGGGCAACCACTGAAGCTTTCTTT | CASRGDRATTEAFF
few | TRBJ2-3 | TRBV24-1 | . | TGTGCCACCAGTGCGGCGGGTCGGCAGTATTTT | CATSAAGRQYF
few | TRBJ1-5 | TRBV6-1 | . | TGTGCCAGCAGGGGGCTCGGGGGCAATCAGCCCCAGCATTTT | CASRGLGGNQPQHF
few | TRBJ2-1 | TRBV12-3/TRBV12-4 | . | TGTGCCAGCAGACCCAGAGGACGCTCCTACAATGAGCAGTTCTTC | CASRPRGRSYNEQFF
. | TRBJ2-3 | TRBV7-9 | . | TGTGCCAGCAGCTTAGGGGGACCGGGTCAAGATACGCAGTATTTT | CASSLGGPGQDTQYF
. | TRBJ2-1 | TRBV20-1 | . | TGCAGTGCTAGAGATGGCGCAAGGCCCACAGGGCCGGGGGCCAATGAGCAGTTCTTC | CSARDGARPTGPGANEQFF
. | TRBJ2-7 | TRBV5-1 | . | TGCGCCAACAGCTTAAACACCAAACCCTACGAGCAGTACTTC | CANSLNTKPYEQYF
. | TRBJ2-2 | TRBV7-9 | . | TGTGCCAGCGGTGACAGGGAGGCCGGGGAGCTGTTTTTT | CASGDREAGELFF
many | TRBJ2-1 | TRBV28 | . | TGTGCCAGCAGTTTAGGGTGGGGGGAGCAGTTCTTC | CASSLGWGEQFF
. | TRBJ2-3 | TRBV10-3 | TRBD2 | TGTGCCATCAGTGAGGGACTAGCGAAAAGGCCAGATACGCAGTATTTT | CAISEGLAKRPDTQYF
. | TRBJ1-6 | TRBV5-1 | TRBD1 | TGCGCCAGCAGCTTGGCCAACCGGGACAGCAGGAATTCACCCCTCCACTTT | CASSLANRDSRNSPLHF
few | TRBJ2-2 | TRBV6-2/TRBV6-3 | . | TGTGCCAGCAGGGTGGGGACCCCAGGGACCGGGGGCGCCGGGGAGCTGTTTTTT | CASRVGTPGTGGAGELFF
. | TRBJ2-3 | TRBV5-1 | . | TGCGCCAGCAGCTTCCCCGCCCCGGGGGCTTCAGATACGCGGTATTTT | CASSFPAPGASDTRYF
few | TRBJ1-2 | TRBV7-9 | TRBD1 | TGTGCCAGCAGCAAGGACAGGAACTATGGCTACACCTTC | CASSKDRNYGYTF
. | TRBJ2-2 | TRBV25-1 | . | TGTGCCAGCAGTGAATTCGGAGGGGGCACCGGGGAGCTGTTTTTT | CASSEFGGGTGELFF
few | TRBJ1-6 | TRBV9 | . | TGTGCCAGCAGCGCCGTCAATTCACCCCTCCACTTT | CASSAVNSPLHF
few | TRBJ2-1 | TRBV4-1 | . | TGCGCCAGCAGCCAAGCGGACGGCCAAAACTACGAGCAGTTCTTC | CASSQADGQNYEQFF
many | TRBJ2-4 | TRBV7-9 | . | TGTGCCAGCAGCTTAGAGGTGGACATTCAGTACTTC | CASSLEVDIQYF
few | TRBJ2-1 | TRBV10-3 | TRBD2 | TGTGCCATCAGTGAGTTGGCTAGCGGATCCCTTGGGGGGCAGTTCTTC | CAISELASGSLGGQFF
few | TRBJ1-1 | TRBV30 | . | TGTGCCTGGAGTGACTTGGACAGCAAAGCTTTCTTT | CAWSDLDSKAFF
few | TRBJ1-4 | TRBV19 | . | TGTGCCAGTAGTATCCGGCGGAAAAATGAAAAACTGTTTTTT | CASSIRRKNEKLFF
. | TRBJ1-5 | TRBV28 | . | TGTGCCAGCAGTTTACGGGAGGCCCCGAGTGGTCTGCCCCAGCATTTT | CASSLREAPSGLPQHF
. | TRBJ2-1 | TRBV20-1 | TRBD2 | TGCAGTGCTATTGGGGAGCGGGAGCTTGAGCAGTTCTTC | CSAIGERELEQFF
few | TRBJ2-1 | TRBV24-1 | TRBD2 | TGTGCCACCAGTGATTCTAGCGGGAGTGGGGTTTGGTTGCAGTTCTTC | CATSDSSGSGVWLQFF
. | TRBJ2-5 | TRBV5-6 | . | TGTGCCAGCAGGCCGGACAGTACAGGACAAGAGACCCAGTACTTC | CASRPDSTGQETQYF
few | TRBJ1-1 | TRBV6-2/TRBV6-3 | . | TGTGCCAGCAGTTACCCCGCTGGGCAGCCGAATCGTGCGGCTTTCTTT | CASSYPAGQPNRAAFF
once | TRBJ2-5 | TRBV6-5 | . | TGTGCCAGCAGTCGGACAGACTACCAAGAGACCCAGTACTTC | CASSRTDYQETQYF
. | TRBJ1-1 | TRBV6-5 | . | TGTGCCAGCAGTTACTCTTGGGGGGCCCTGAACACTGAAGCTTTCTTT | CASSYSWGALNTEAFF
few | TRBJ1-2 | TRBV28 | TRBD1 | TGTGCCAGCACCCGGGACAGGGCTAATGGCTACACCTTC | CASTRDRANGYTF